This T cell receptor beta chain originates from a study of T cell clonality in common variable immunodeficiency. Overall study results and limits: Compared with controls, CVID subjects had fewer shared TCRbeta clones.

CVID and control samples used equivalent genomic DNA input. Some clones are missing from TCRdb's copy, which holds only in-frame ones; the method was immunoSEQ multiplex PCR. This sample includes 75,000 to 85,000 clones with no singletons; its ten biggest clones take up 0.65% to 0.8%. Germline trimming cut 3 bases from V and 6 bases from J; bases unmatched to any gene: 2. This CDR3 comprises 13 residues. This clone has ten or more counts. The antigen is not known. Read data end 3 residues before the CDR3 end; the end is taken from the germline J gene. This chain uses TRBV12-3 or TRBV12-4 with TRBJ2-1, with 7 bases lining up with TRBD2. Sequenced input: peripheral blood mononuclear cells. The clonotype was recovered from a person aged 18 to 69 in good health. This CDR3 is CASSFAGANEQFF. CDR3 bases read: TGTGCCAGCAGTTTTGCGGGAGCCAATGAG.